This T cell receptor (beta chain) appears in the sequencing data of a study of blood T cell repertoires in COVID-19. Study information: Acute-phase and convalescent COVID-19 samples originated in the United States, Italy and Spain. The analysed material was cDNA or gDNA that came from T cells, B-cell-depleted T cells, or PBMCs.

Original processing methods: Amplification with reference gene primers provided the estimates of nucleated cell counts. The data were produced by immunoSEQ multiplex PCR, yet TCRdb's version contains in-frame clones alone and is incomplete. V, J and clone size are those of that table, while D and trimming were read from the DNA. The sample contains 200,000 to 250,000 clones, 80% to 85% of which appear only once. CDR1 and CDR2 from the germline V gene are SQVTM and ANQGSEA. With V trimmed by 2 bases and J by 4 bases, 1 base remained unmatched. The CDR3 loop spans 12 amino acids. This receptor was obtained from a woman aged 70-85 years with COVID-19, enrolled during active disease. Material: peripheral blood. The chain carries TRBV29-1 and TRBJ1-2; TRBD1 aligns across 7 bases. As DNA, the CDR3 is TGCAGCGTTGAACGGGACAGCTATGGCTACACCTTC. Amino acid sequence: CSVERDSYGYTF.